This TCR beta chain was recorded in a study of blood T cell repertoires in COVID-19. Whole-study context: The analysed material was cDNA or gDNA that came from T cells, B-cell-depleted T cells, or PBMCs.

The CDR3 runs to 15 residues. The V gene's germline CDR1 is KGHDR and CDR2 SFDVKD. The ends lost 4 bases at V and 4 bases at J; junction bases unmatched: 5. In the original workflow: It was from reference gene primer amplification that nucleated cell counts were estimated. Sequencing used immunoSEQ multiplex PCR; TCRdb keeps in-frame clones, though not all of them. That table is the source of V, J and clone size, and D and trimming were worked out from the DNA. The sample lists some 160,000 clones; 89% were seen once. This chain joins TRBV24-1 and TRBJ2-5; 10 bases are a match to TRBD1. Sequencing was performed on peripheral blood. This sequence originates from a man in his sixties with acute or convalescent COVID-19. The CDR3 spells CATSDPGTGAETQYF. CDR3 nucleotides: TGTGCCACCAGTGACCCCGGGACAGGGGCAGAGACCCAGTACTTC.